What follows are 25 T cell receptor beta chains derived from one specimen sequenced in a study of identical twins. Each CDR3 protein gets one entry after TCRdb re-called the 5' RACE reads with MiXCR. The data contain 400,000 to 650,000 distinct CDR3 sequences, 22% of them singletons. The same sample was also used in a study of T cells expressing NK-cell markers.

Sequencing was carried out using CD4+ T cells sorted from blood. These receptors were obtained from a woman aged 18-30 years in good health.

This chain links TRBV6-1 with TRBJ1-5; D gene uncertain. The CDR3 is made up of 11 amino acids. V was shortened by 3 bases and J by 5 bases, with 2 bases between the two germline ends. Looked up from germline, CDR1 is MNHNS and CDR2 is SASEGT. CDR3 DNA: TGTGCCAGCAGTGACTATCAGCCCCAGCATTTT. It yields the protein CASSDYQPQHF.

The V gene is TRBV11-1, the J gene TRBJ2-2; D is perhaps TRBD2 (5 bases). V was pared by 5 bases and J by 4 bases, with 23 bases between. The CDR3 is 18 amino acids. CDR1 is SGHAT, CDR2 FQDESV, per germline (reference sequence). The CDR3 loop is CASSPSGSSGWSTGELFF. CDR3 in DNA: TGTGCCAGCAGCCCGTCGGGGAGCAGCGGATGGAGCACCGGGGAGCTGTTTTTT.

This chain links TRBV5-1 with TRBJ2-7, with 7 bases fitting TRBD1. This CDR3 is 15 amino acids long. Germline lookup yields CDR1 SGHRS and CDR2 YFSETQ. The J segment lost 0 bases and the V segment lost 0 bases, leaving 3 bases of the junction unmatched. In DNA form, the CDR3 reads TGCGCCAGCAGCTTGGCATGGGACAGCTCCTACGAGCAGTACTTC. Translating it yields CASSLAWDSSYEQYF.

A few counts support this clonotype. The chain has TRBV20-1 and TRBJ2-1; possibly TRBD1 or TRBD2 for D (5 bases each). The CDR3 is 13 amino acids. CDR1 and CDR2 from the germline V gene are DFQATT and SNEGSKA (reference sequence). The V and J ends lost 3 bases and 10 bases respectively, with 16 bases between them. CDR3: CSASGDQQWEQFF. CDR3 nucleotides: TGCAGTGCTAGCGGGGACCAGCAATGGGAGCAGTTCTTC.

This clonotype was observed a handful of times. The chain couples TRBV6-1 to TRBJ1-6; TRBD1 aligns across 7 bases. The CDR3 is 14 amino acids. The germline V gene encodes CDR1 MNHNS and CDR2 SASEGT. J gave up 5 bases and V 6 bases, and 4 bases lay outside the gene matches. This CDR3 reads CASRTGTDNSPLHF. The CDR3 DNA reads TGTGCCAGCAGGACCGGGACAGATAATTCACCCCTCCACTTT.

J is TRBJ1-1 and V is TRBV19; the D gene is possibly TRBD1 (6 bases). The germline V gene has CDR1 LNHDA and CDR2 SQIVND (reference sequence). This CDR3 region has 15 residues. Trimming stripped 1 base from V and 1 base from J, with 10 bases between. Here the CDR3 DNA reads TGTGCCAGTAGTATAGCCTCGACAGGGAACACTGAAGCTTTCTTT. Amino acid sequence: CASSIASTGNTEAFF.

V and J are TRBV3-1 and TRBJ1-3; D remains ambiguous. Trimming pared 4 bases from V and 9 bases from J, leaving 13 bases between. CDR1 and CDR2 (germline): LGHDT, YNNKEL (reference sequence). CDR3 length: 13 amino acids. The CDR3 sequence: CASSRFLYGTIYF. CDR3 coding DNA: TGTGCCAGCAGCCGATTCTTGTACGGCACCATATATTTT. Supplemented by reference TRBV3-1 and TRBJ1-3, the full variable domain reads DTAVSQTPKYLVTQMGNDKSIKCEQNLGHDTMYWYKQDSKKFLKIMFSYNNKELIINETVPNRFSPKSPDKAHLNLHINSLELGDSAVYFCASSRFLYGTIYFGEGSWLTVV.

The chain links TRBV10-1 to TRBJ2-7, with 7 bases that match TRBD2. This CDR3 has 15 residues. Germline lookup yields CDR1 WNHNN and CDR2 SYGVQD (reference sequence). Trimming removed 6 bases from V and 0 bases from J; junction bases left unmatched: 8. CDR3 sequence reads: CASSPSGILSYEQYF. CDR3 nucleotides: TGCGCCAGCAGCCCCAGCGGGATCCTCTCCTACGAGCAGTACTTC.

CDR3 protein: CASRRDHYEQYF. The CDR3 region has the DNA TGTGCCAGCCGCCGGGACCACTACGAGCAGTACTTC. The chain employs TRBV6-5 and TRBJ2-7; D is perhaps TRBD1 or TRBD2 (5 bases each). CDR3 length: 12 amino acids. The V and J ends lost 8 bases and 3 bases respectively, with 11 bases between them. Germline V lookup: CDR1 MNHEY, CDR2 SVGAGI.

The chain carries TRBV18 and TRBJ2-3; possibly TRBD2 for D (5 bases). Trimming removed 4 bases at V and 4 bases at J, with 15 bases between. Per the germline V gene, CDR1 is KGHSH and CDR2 is LQKENI. This CDR3 is 15 amino acids long. This CDR3 reads CASSLEVAMADTQYF. CDR3 coding DNA: TGTGCCAGCTCACTGGAGGTAGCGATGGCAGATACGCAGTATTTT.

This clonotype has just a few counts. The chain carries TRBV5-1 and TRBJ2-7; D possibly uses TRBD1 or TRBD2 (6 bases each). The CDR3 is made up of 16 amino acids. Trimming shortened V by 0 bases and J by 2 bases, and 15 bases separated the two germline ends. CDR1 SGHRS and CDR2 YFSETQ come from the germline V gene. The CDR3 reads CASSLDPGGLAYEQYF. The CDR3 DNA is TGCGCCAGCAGCTTGGACCCTGGGGGGCTAGCCTACGAGCAGTACTTC.

This rearrangement joins TRBV20-1 to TRBJ2-7; a weak D match, TRBD2 (6 bases). V was pared by 3 bases and J by 3 bases, with 18 bases between. The germline CDR1 and CDR2 sequences are DFQATT and SNEGSKA (reference sequence). The CDR3 runs to 15 residues. The CDR3 DNA reads TGCAGTGCTAGTAAAGGAGGGGATTATGTCTACGAGCAGTACTTC. Translation: CSASKGGDYVYEQYF.

This clonotype was recorded a few times. This chain joins TRBV9 and TRBJ2-7, with a tentative D call TRBD1 (7 bases). Per germline, CDR1 SGDLS and CDR2 YYNGEE. The CDR3 has 16 residues. Trimming shortened V by 4 bases and J by 4 bases, and 21 bases separated the two germline ends. The chain's CDR3 is CASSPTGRIRGYEQYF. For the CDR3, the DNA is TGTGCCAGCAGCCCGACAGGGAGGATCAGAGGGTACGAGCAGTACTTC. The full variable domain, rest sourced from reference TRBV9 and TRBJ2-7, is DSGVTQTPKHLITATGQRVTLRCSPRSGDLSVYWYQQSLDQGLQFLIQYYNGEERAKGNILERFSAQQFPDLHSELNLSSLELGDSALYFCASSPTGRIRGYEQYFGPGTRLTVT.

V gene TRBV29-1 combines with J gene TRBJ1-2; D call uncertain. CDR1 is SQVTM, CDR2 ANQGSEA, per germline. Trimming stripped 3 bases from V and 6 bases from J, with 2 bases between. The CDR3 is made up of 9 amino acids. CDR3 bases: TGCAGCGTTGAGGATGGCTACACCTTC. Encoded protein: CSVEDGYTF.

This clonotype appeared a single time. This sequence joins TRBV6-5 and TRBJ2-1; the D is unclear. The germline V and J ends were trimmed by 2 bases and 4 bases, with 9 bases remaining between them. This CDR3 region has 14 residues. The germline V gene has CDR1 MNHEY and CDR2 SVGAGI. This CDR3 reads CASSYLGNYNEQFF. The CDR3 nucleotides are TGTGCCAGCAGTTACCTGGGGAATTACAATGAGCAGTTCTTC.

The chain uses TRBV5-6 and TRBJ2-1, with TRBD2 matching over 8 bases. The germline V gene has CDR1 SGHDT and CDR2 YYEEEE. The CDR3 is made up of 15 amino acids. The ends lost 5 bases at V and 4 bases at J; junction bases unmatched: 8. The CDR3 DNA sequence: TGTGCCAGCAGATGGGCCTTAGCGGGATACAATGAGCAGTTCTTC. Translated, it gives CASRWALAGYNEQFF.

This clonotype turned up a few times. V is TRBV20-1 and J is TRBJ1-1; D gene unclear. Trimming removed 1 base from V and 4 bases from J, with 16 bases in between. From germline, CDR1 is DFQATT and CDR2 SNEGSKA (reference sequence). This CDR3 comprises 15 residues. CDR3: CSARGFVRGGTEAFF. CDR3 coding DNA: TGCAGTGCTAGAGGTTTCGTACGTGGAGGCACTGAAGCTTTCTTT.

This clonotype occurred a few times. The genes are TRBV4-3 and TRBJ2-1, with TRBD2 matching 11 bases. The CDR3 is made up of 16 amino acids. The trim removed 0 bases at V and 8 bases at J, leaving 6 bases unmatched. Germline V CDR1 and CDR2: LGHNA, YSLEER. The CDR3 coding sequence is TGCGCCAGCAGCCAAGATTTGACTAGCGGGAAAGATGAGCAGTTCTTC. It specifies CASSQDLTSGKDEQFF.

Only a few counts were recorded for this clonotype. The chain joins TRBV20-1 to TRBJ2-1; 11 bases align to TRBD2. The CDR3 runs to 15 residues. Germline V lookup: CDR1 DFQATT, CDR2 SNEGSKA (reference sequence). The V and J ends lost 4 bases and 3 bases, in that order; junction bases with no gene match: 5. CDR3 protein: CSAKLTSGIYNEQFF. In nucleotides, the CDR3 is TGCAGTGCTAAACTGACTAGCGGGATCTACAATGAGCAGTTCTTC.

The chain carries TRBV15 and TRBJ1-5; D is unclear. The V and J ends lost 0 bases and 5 bases respectively, with 2 bases between them. CDR3 size: 12 residues. The germline V gene has CDR1 LNHNV and CDR2 YYDKDF (reference sequence). The CDR3 here is CATSREYQPQHF. The DNA of the CDR3 is TGTGCCACCAGCAGAGAATATCAGCCCCAGCATTTT.

This clonotype was seen more than once but under ten times. The chain employs TRBV18 and TRBJ2-7; 8 bases fit TRBD2. This CDR3 region has 15 residues. J was trimmed by 7 bases and V by 1 base; bases with no gene match: 9. CDR1 and CDR2 from the germline V gene are KGHSH and LQKENI. DNA of the CDR3: TGTGCCAGCTCACCACTCGGGACTAGAGGGGAAGAGCAGTACTTC. It specifies CASSPLGTRGEEQYF.

The chain combines TRBV12-3 or TRBV12-4 with TRBJ2-3; 10 bases map to TRBD2. The CDR3 loop spans 14 amino acids. Trimming removed 6 bases from V and 5 bases from J; junction bases left unmatched: 5. Here the CDR3 reads CASRVAGGLDTQYF. CDR3 bases: TGTGCCAGCAGGGTAGCGGGAGGCCTAGATACGCAGTATTTT.

The sample holds a few counts of this clonotype. This rearrangement joins TRBV3-1 to TRBJ2-7, with 8 bases identical to TRBD2. After removal of 2 bases from V and 8 bases from J, the junction contained 5 bases not matched to a gene. The CDR3 is 13 amino acids. Germline assignment: CDR1 LGHDT and CDR2 YNNKEL (reference sequence). CDR3 residues: CASSQYGGGQQYF. CDR3 DNA sequence: TGTGCCAGCAGCCAATACGGGGGGGGCCAGCAGTACTTC.

This clonotype was observed many times. The chain combines TRBV12-3 or TRBV12-4 with TRBJ2-3; D remains unclear. The CDR3 consists of 12 residues. V was pared by 6 bases and J by 9 bases, with 13 bases between. DNA of the CDR3: TGTGCCAGCAGGACGAACCTAGGAACGCAGTATTTT. Its protein product is CASRTNLGTQYF.

This clonotype was observed a few times. The chain is built from TRBV5-1 and TRBJ1-1; D might be TRBD1 (5 bases). There are 15 residues in the CDR3. Trimming pared 4 bases from V and 8 bases from J, leaving 21 bases between. The germline V gene has CDR1 SGHRS and CDR2 YFSETQ. Here the CDR3 reads CASSPAIGDPREAFF. CDR3 in DNA: TGCGCCAGCAGCCCAGCAATTGGGGACCCTAGAGAAGCTTTCTTT.